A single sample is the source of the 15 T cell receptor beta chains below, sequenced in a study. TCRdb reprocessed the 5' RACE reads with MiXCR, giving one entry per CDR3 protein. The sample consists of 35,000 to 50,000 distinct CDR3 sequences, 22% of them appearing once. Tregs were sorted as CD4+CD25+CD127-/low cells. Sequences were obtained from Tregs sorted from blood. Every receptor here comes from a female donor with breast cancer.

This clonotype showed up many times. The CDR3 DNA reads as TGTGCCACCAGCAGAGATTCGGGGGGGGATAATGAGCAGTTCTTC. Translated, it gives CATSRDSGGDNEQFF. The rearrangement uses TRBV15 and TRBJ2-1, with 8 positions matching TRBD2. J lost 7 bases, V lost 0 bases, and 5 bases had no gene match. CDR3 size: 15 residues. Germline V lookup: CDR1 LNHNV, CDR2 YYDKDF (reference sequence).

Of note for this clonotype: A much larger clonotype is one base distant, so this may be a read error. This CDR3 is CASGYVVAGVADTQYF. The CDR3 region has the DNA TGTGCCAGCGGTTACGTGGTAGCGGGAGTAGCAGATACGCAGTATTTT. The V call is TRBV6-2 or TRBV6-3, the J call TRBJ2-3; 9 bases map to TRBD2. The CDR3 totals 16 residues. CDR1 and CDR2 from the germline V gene are MNHEY and SVGEGT.

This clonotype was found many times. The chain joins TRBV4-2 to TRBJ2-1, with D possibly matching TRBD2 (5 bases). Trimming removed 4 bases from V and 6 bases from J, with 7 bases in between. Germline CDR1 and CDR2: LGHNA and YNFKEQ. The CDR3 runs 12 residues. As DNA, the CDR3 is TGTGCCAGCAGCCCGAGGGTCAATGAGCAGTTCTTC. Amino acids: CASSPRVNEQFF.

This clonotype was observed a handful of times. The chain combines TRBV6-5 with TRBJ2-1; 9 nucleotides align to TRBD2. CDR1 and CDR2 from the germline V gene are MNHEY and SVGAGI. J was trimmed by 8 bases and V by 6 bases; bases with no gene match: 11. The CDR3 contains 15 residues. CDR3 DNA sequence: TGTGCCAGCAGGATGGGCGCGGGAGGGGAGCATGAGCAGTTCTTC. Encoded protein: CASRMGAGGEHEQFF.

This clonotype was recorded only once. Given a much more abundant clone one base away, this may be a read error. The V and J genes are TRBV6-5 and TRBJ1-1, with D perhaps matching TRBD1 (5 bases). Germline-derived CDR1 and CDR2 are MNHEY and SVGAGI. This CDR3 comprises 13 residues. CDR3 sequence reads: CASSHGRDREASF. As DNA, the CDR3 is TGTGCCAGCAGCCACGGACGGGACCGTGAAGCTTCCTTT.

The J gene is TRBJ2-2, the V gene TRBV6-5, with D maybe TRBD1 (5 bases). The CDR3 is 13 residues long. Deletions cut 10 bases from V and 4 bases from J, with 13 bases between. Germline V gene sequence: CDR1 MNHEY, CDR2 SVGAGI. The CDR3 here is CAIAGLGTGELFF. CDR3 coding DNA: TGTGCCATCGCAGGGTTGGGCACCGGGGAGCTGTTTTTT.

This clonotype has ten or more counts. As DNA, the CDR3 is TGCGCCAGCAGCTTGGTTACAGGCCTCTCCTACGAGCAGTACTTC. Residues: CASSLVTGLSYEQYF. The chain employs TRBV5-1 and TRBJ2-7; a possible D gene is TRBD1 (5 bases). The CDR3 is 15 amino acids. The V gene's germline CDR1 is SGHRS and CDR2 YFSETQ. The germline V and J ends were trimmed by 0 bases and 0 bases, with 10 bases remaining between them. Complete variable domain (other parts from reference TRBV5-1 and TRBJ2-7): KAGVTQTPRYLIKTRGQQVTLSCSPISGHRSVSWYQQTPGQGLQFLFEYFSETQRNKGNFPGRFSGRQFSNSRSEMNVSTLELGDSALYLCASSLVTGLSYEQYFGPGTRLTVT.

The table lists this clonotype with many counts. The CDR3 nucleotides read TGTGCCAGCAGTTTAGCACTAGCGAGCGACGAGCAGTACTTC. Its translation is CASSLALASDEQYF. The rearrangement uses TRBV28 and TRBJ2-7; 7 nucleotides agree with TRBD2. With 2 bases clipped from V and 5 bases from J, the junction kept 6 bases outside the gene matches. The CDR3 spans 14 residues. Per the germline V gene, CDR1 is MDHEN and CDR2 is SYDVKM.

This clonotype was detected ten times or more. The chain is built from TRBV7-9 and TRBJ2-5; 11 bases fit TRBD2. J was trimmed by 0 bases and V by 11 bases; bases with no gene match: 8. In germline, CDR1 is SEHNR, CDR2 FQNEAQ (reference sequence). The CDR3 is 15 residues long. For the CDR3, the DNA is TGTGCCTGGGGACTAGCGGTTGGGTACCAAGAGACCCAGTACTTC. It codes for CAWGLAVGYQETQYF.

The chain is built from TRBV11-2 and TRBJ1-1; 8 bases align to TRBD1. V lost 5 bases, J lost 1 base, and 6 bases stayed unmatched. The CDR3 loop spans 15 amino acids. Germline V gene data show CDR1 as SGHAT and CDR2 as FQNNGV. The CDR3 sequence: CASSPIGQGNTEAFF. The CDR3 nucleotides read TGTGCCAGCAGCCCTATCGGACAGGGGAACACTGAAGCTTTCTTT. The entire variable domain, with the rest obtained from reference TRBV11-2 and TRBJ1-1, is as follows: EAGVAQSPRYKIIEKRQSVAFWCNPISGHATLYWYQQILGQGPKLLIQFQNNGVVDDSQLPKDRFSAERLKGVDSTLKIQPAKLEDSAVYLCASSPIGQGNTEAFFGQGTRLTVV.

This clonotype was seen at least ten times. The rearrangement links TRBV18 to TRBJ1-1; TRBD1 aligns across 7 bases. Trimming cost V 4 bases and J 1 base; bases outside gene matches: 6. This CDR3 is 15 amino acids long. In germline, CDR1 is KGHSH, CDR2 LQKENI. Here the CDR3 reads CASSRESGGNTEAFF. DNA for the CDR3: TGTGCCAGCTCACGGGAGTCAGGGGGGAACACTGAAGCTTTCTTT.

The CDR3 here is CASSPDPRQISYEQYF. CDR3 bases: TGCGCCAGCAGCCCGGACCCGAGACAGATCTCCTACGAGCAGTACTTC. The chain is built from TRBV4-1 and TRBJ2-7, with TRBD1 as a possible D gene (5 bases). V lost 4 bases to trimming and J lost 0 bases, with 16 bases between them. The CDR3 has 16 amino acids. The V gene's germline CDR1 is MGHRA and CDR2 YSYEKL.

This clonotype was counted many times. The CDR3 region is CASIRGRGSEAFF. In nucleotides, the CDR3 is TGTGCCAGCATCAGGGGGCGCGGGTCTGAAGCTTTCTTT. The chain recombines TRBV6-5 with TRBJ1-1, with 8 bases lining up with TRBD1. Germline loops: CDR1 MNHEY, CDR2 SVGAGI. V was clipped by 7 bases and J by 6 bases; unmatched bases: 7. The CDR3 has 13 residues.

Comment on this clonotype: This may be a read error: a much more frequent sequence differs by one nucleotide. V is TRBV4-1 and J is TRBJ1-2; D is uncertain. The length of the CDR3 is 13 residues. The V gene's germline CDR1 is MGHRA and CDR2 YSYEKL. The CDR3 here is CAGSQLANYGYTF. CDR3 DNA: TGCGCCGGCAGCCAGTTAGCTAACTATGGCTACACCTTC.

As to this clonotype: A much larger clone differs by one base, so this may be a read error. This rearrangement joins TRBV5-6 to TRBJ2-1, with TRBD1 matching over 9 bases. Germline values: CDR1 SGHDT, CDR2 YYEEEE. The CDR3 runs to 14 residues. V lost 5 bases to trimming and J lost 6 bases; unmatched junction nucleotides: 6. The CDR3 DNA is TGTGCCAGCAGGGAGAGACAGGGGGTCAATGAGCAGTTCTTC. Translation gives CASRERQGVNEQFF.